The present T cell receptor (beta chain) was sequenced within a study of cytomegalovirus exposure and HLA in healthy donors. Primers included in the PCR were 60 Vbeta and 13 Jbeta primers. Using immunoSEQ multiplex PCR, the repertoire was profiled, and TCRdb retains in-frame clones only, with some absent. The sample carries roughly 200,000 clones, approximately 79% recorded once. The germline CDR1 and CDR2 sequences are MNHEY and SVGAGI. The CDR3 sequence is 13 residues long. V was cut by 8 bases and J by 1 base, with 8 bases left in between. General study results and limits: The authors later found most CMV-associated TCR beta chains appeared HLA-restricted. Most TCR sequences were seen very rarely across donors, but some public TCRs occurred in many. There were under 200 TCR beta chains listed as cytomegalovirus-associated.

In regard to this clone: Its specificity is not known.

Sequenced sample: PBMCs. The sequence was obtained from a man aged 50-59 years in good health and CMV-seronegative. The V call is TRBV6-5, the J call TRBJ2-2; weak D call: TRBD2 (5 bases). The CDR3 reads CASARVNTGELFF. In DNA, the CDR3 is TGTGCCAGCGCGCGGGTGAACACCGGGGAGCTGTTTTTT.